This T cell receptor (beta chain) was sequenced during a study of regulatory T cells in long-lasting Graves disease. The overall study: Antithyroid drug intake by newly diagnosed Graves' patients had lasted under 3 months.

Combining iRepertoire HTBI primers with Arm-PCR of CDR3 regions, the authors built TCR beta libraries. MiXCR, run by TCRdb on the multiplex PCR reads, gives a single entry per CDR3 protein. The table lists 200,000 to 300,000 distinct CDR3 sequences, 20% to 25% of them singletons. This clonotype has ten or more counts. Trimming removed 5 bases from V and 3 bases from J, with 17 bases in between. CDR3 length: 17 amino acids. The V gene's germline CDR1 is SGHTA and CDR2 FQGNSA. Time point indicated: newly diagnosed GD, antithyroid drugs for less than 3 months. Making the TCR library involved RNA that had been extracted from PBMCs.

Specimen: peripheral blood mononuclear cells (PBMCs), collected at new diagnosis, from a patient treated with antithyroid drugs. The V and J genes are TRBV7-2 and TRBJ2-6; the D gene is possibly TRBD1 (6 bases). This clonotype originated in a female donor with Graves disease. Here the CDR3 reads CASSRTGNLGGANVLTF. CDR3 in DNA: TGTGCCAGCAGCCGCACAGGGAATTTAGGTGGGGCCAACGTCCTGACTTTC.